The entry that follows covers one T cell receptor (beta chain) sequence. The data were taken from a study of blood T cell repertoires in COVID-19. Only in-frame clones appear in the TCRdb table, and some are missing; sequencing was by immunoSEQ multiplex PCR. Here the sample spans roughly 16,000 clones, more than 85% being singletons. This CDR3 spans 13 amino acids. Per germline, CDR1 KGHDR and CDR2 SFDVKD. The trim removed 7 bases at V and 3 bases at J, leaving 0 bases unmatched. V is TRBV24-1 and J is TRBJ2-2, with 8 bases lining up with TRBD1. The receptor was derived from a human donor in a cohort sampled during active COVID-19. Sequenced: peripheral blood. DNA for the CDR3: TGTGCCACCAGGGACAGGGACACCGGGGAGCTGTTTTTT. This encodes CATRDRDTGELFF.